These T cell receptor beta chains were read from a single sample in a study of cytomegalovirus exposure and HLA in healthy donors. Assay: immunoSEQ multiplex PCR; the TCRdb copy retains only in-frame clones and omits some. The table records tens of thousands of clones, roughly 95% of them present only once. Sample: PBMCs. All receptors derive from a woman under 30 in good health and CMV-seronegative. Both conserved end residues are part of each CDR3. The D gene is left open where the match is weak. Not all rows give a size; the values are once, few, many and, for expanded clones, a class.

CDR3,DNA,D,J,size,V
CATSLTHIQYF,TGTGCCACCAGCCTCACACACATTCAGTACTTC,.,TRBJ2-4,once,TRBV15
CASNPSGGNQPQHF,TGTGCCAGCAATCCATCAGGGGGCAATCAGCCCCAGCATTTT,.,TRBJ1-5,.,TRBV6-5
CASSVGQGYEQYF,TGCGCCAGCAGCGTAGGACAGGGCTACGAGCAGTACTTC,TRBD1,TRBJ2-7,.,TRBV4-3
CASSYPTSGSTDTQYF,TGTGCCAGCAGCTACCCGACTAGCGGGAGCACAGATACGCAGTATTTT,TRBD2,TRBJ2-3,.,TRBV7-9
CASSSSGGFNQPQHF,TGTGCCAGCAGCTCTAGTGGGGGCTTCAATCAGCCCCAGCATTTT,.,TRBJ1-5,.,TRBV7-6
CASSEPGQGNYGYTF,TGTGCCAGCAGCGAGCCGGGACAGGGAAACTATGGCTACACCTTC,TRBD1,TRBJ1-2,.,TRBV5-4
CASSLGASGPPRNEQFF,TGTGCCAGCAGCTTAGGGGCTAGCGGGCCGCCTAGGAATGAGCAGTTCTTC,TRBD2,TRBJ2-1,.,TRBV7-9
CASSAYSNQPQHF,TGTGCCAGCAGTGCCTATTCAAATCAGCCCCAGCATTTT,.,TRBJ1-5,.,TRBV28
CASSQDERTAPYGYTF,TGCGCCAGCAGCCAAGATGAGCGGACAGCACCCTATGGCTACACCTTC,.,TRBJ1-2,once,TRBV4-3
CASSEFQGATYNEQFF,TGTGCCAGCAGTGAGTTCCAGGGGGCAACCTACAATGAGCAGTTCTTC,TRBD1,TRBJ2-1,few,TRBV25-1
CAWSASQGNRMGYTF,TGTGCCTGGAGCGCATCACAGGGGAACCGGATGGGCTACACCTTC,TRBD1,TRBJ1-2,.,TRBV30
CASSASTSGGETQYF,TGTGCCAGCAGCGCCTCGACTAGCGGCGGAGAGACCCAGTACTTC,TRBD2,TRBJ2-5,.,TRBV5-4
CASSFGDREAFF,TGTGCCAGCAGCTTTGGGGACAGGGAAGCTTTCTTT,TRBD1,TRBJ1-1,.,TRBV7-9
CASSFGGLYNEQFF,TGTGCCAGCAGCTTTGGCGGTTTATACAATGAGCAGTTCTTC,.,TRBJ2-1,.,TRBV5-6
CASSAYPGGEGNNEQFF,TGTGCCAGCAGCGCTTACCCCGGGGGGGAGGGGAACAATGAGCAGTTCTTC,TRBD2,TRBJ2-1,.,TRBV9
CASSLGAEGLSPLHF,TGTGCCAGCAGCTTAGGGGCGGAGGGCTTGTCACCCCTCCACTTT,.,TRBJ1-6,.,TRBV11-2
CASSEVGAGAETQYF,TGTGCCAGCAGTGAAGTGGGCGCAGGGGCCGAGACCCAGTACTTC,.,TRBJ2-5,.,TRBV6-1
CASSWSFGNTIYF,TGTGCCAGCAGCTGGAGCTTCGGAAACACCATATATTTT,.,TRBJ1-3,.,TRBV7-2
CSAVGLAGVPYEQYF,TGCAGCGCCGTGGGCCTAGCGGGGGTTCCCTACGAGCAGTACTTC,TRBD2,TRBJ2-7,.,TRBV29-1
CASSTREREKLFF,TGTGCCAGCAGCACCCGGGAAAGGGAAAAACTGTTTTTT,.,TRBJ1-4,.,TRBV7-8
CASSLGTGGGRTGELFF,TGTGCCAGTAGTCTCGGGACAGGGGGCGGGCGGACCGGGGAGCTGTTTTTT,TRBD1,TRBJ2-2,.,TRBV19
CASSLDQGLNTGELFF,TGTGCCAGCAGCTTGGATCAGGGACTGAACACCGGGGAGCTGTTTTTT,.,TRBJ2-2,.,TRBV5-4
CASSISGGTPWETQYF,TGTGCCAGTAGTATCAGCGGGGGTACCCCTTGGGAGACCCAGTACTTC,TRBD2,TRBJ2-5,.,TRBV19
CASSGLTGFRYEQYF,TGTGCCAGCAGTGGCCTTACAGGGTTTAGGTACGAGCAGTACTTC,.,TRBJ2-7,once,TRBV27
CASSINPDRLNTGELFF,TGTGCCAGTAGTATCAACCCGGACAGACTGAACACCGGGGAGCTGTTTTTT,.,TRBJ2-2,.,TRBV19
CASSQDMSSEAFF,TGCGCCAGCAGCCAAGATATGAGTTCTGAAGCTTTCTTT,.,TRBJ1-1,.,TRBV4-3
CASSSRGSTDTQYF,TGTGCCAGCAGTTCTAGAGGGAGCACAGATACGCAGTATTTT,.,TRBJ2-3,.,TRBV6-6
CASSYGLAGGPQTQYF,TGTGCCAGCAGTTACGGACTAGCGGGGGGGCCGCAGACCCAGTACTTC,TRBD2,TRBJ2-5,.,TRBV6-5
CASSPRQGESIGNSPLHF,TGTGCCAGCTCACCGCGACAGGGGGAATCGATAGGGAATTCACCCCTCCACTTT,TRBD1,TRBJ1-6,.,TRBV18
CSVVGPGLAIGYEQYF,TGCAGCGTAGTCGGGCCGGGACTAGCGATTGGGTACGAGCAGTACTTC,TRBD2,TRBJ2-7,.,TRBV29-1
CASGLSGGGYGYTF,TGTGCTAGTGGTTTGTCTGGGGGCGGCTATGGCTACACCTTC,.,TRBJ1-2,.,TRBV12-5
CASSTFRDSNNEQFF,TGTGCCAGTAGTACTTTCCGGGACAGTAACAATGAGCAGTTCTTC,TRBD1,TRBJ2-1,.,TRBV19
CASSLTGGRNQPQHF,TGTGCCAGCAGTTTAACAGGGGGCCGCAATCAGCCCCAGCATTTT,TRBD1,TRBJ1-5,once,TRBV6-5
CASSSGGSKNIQYF,TGCGCCAGCAGCTCAGGGGGCTCCAAAAACATTCAGTACTTC,TRBD1,TRBJ2-4,.,TRBV5-1